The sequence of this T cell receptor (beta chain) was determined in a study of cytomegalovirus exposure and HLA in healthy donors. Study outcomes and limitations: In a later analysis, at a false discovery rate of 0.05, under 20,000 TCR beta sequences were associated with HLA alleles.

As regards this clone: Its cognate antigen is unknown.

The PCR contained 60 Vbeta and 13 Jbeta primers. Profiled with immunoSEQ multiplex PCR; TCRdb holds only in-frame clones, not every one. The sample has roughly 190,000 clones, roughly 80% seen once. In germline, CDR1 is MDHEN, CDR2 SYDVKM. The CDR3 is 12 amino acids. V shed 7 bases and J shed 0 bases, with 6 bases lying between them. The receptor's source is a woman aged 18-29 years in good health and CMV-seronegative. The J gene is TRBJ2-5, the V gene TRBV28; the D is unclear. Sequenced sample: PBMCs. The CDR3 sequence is CASTQDQETQYF. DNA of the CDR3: TGTGCCAGCACTCAGGACCAAGAGACCCAGTACTTC.